The rows below give T cell receptor beta chains drawn from one sample of a study of T-cell memory formation after mild COVID-19. Each CDR3 protein gets one entry after TCRdb re-called the 5' RACE reads with MiXCR. In the table there are approximately 300,000 distinct CDR3 sequences, 15% to 20% of which are singletons. The specimen sequenced was PBMCs or a T cell subset sorted from them (not recorded which). These receptors were taken from a young man who had mild COVID-19 (a few samples of this study predate the infection). Cell type and time point are not known. CDR3s include the opening cysteine and the closing phenylalanine or tryptophan. Fields, in order: D gene, V gene, clone size, J gene, CDR3 protein, CDR3 DNA. The D gene is left open where the match is weak. Clone size is given for some rows only: seen once, a few or many times, or a class if the clone is expanded.

NA	TRBV3-1	few	TRBJ2-2	CASSQHATNTGELFF	TGTGCCAGCAGCCAACACGCAACGAACACCGGGGAGCTGTTTTTT
NA	TRBV30	few	TRBJ2-3	CAWSLSTDTQYF	TGTGCCTGGAGTCTCTCTACAGATACGCAGTATTTT
NA	TRBV29-1	few	TRBJ1-3	CSVDGTGNTIYF	TGCAGCGTTGACGGGACTGGAAACACCATATATTTT
TRBD1	TRBV7-2	few	TRBJ2-3	CASSYGTGPVTQYF	TGTGCCAGCAGCTACGGGACAGGGCCAGTTACGCAGTATTTT
TRBD2	TRBV7-3	NA	TRBJ2-1	CASSLTAGTSGFYYNEQFF	TGTGCCAGCAGCTTAACGGCGGGGACTAGCGGGTTTTACTACAATGAGCAGTTCTTC
TRBD2	TRBV2	NA	TRBJ2-1	CASSVGRGNDIEQFF	TGTGCCAGCAGTGTCGGGCGGGGGAACGATATTGAGCAGTTCTTC
NA	TRBV27	NA	TRBJ2-1	CASSFLSPGVEYNEQFF	TGTGCCAGCAGTTTCCTGTCCCCGGGGGTGGAATACAATGAGCAGTTCTTC
NA	TRBV6-1	NA	TRBJ2-1	CASSYPGGGYTYNEQFF	TGTGCCAGCAGTTACCCCGGAGGGGGGTACACCTACAATGAGCAGTTCTTC
TRBD1	TRBV6-5	NA	TRBJ2-5	CASSYSRTGGLGRQETQYF	TGTGCCAGCAGTTACTCGAGGACAGGGGGTTTGGGACGACAAGAGACCCAGTACTTC
TRBD1	TRBV4-3	many	TRBJ2-1	CASSQDSGGAVSEQFF	TGCGCCAGCAGCCAAGATTCAGGGGGCGCGGTCAGTGAGCAGTTCTTC